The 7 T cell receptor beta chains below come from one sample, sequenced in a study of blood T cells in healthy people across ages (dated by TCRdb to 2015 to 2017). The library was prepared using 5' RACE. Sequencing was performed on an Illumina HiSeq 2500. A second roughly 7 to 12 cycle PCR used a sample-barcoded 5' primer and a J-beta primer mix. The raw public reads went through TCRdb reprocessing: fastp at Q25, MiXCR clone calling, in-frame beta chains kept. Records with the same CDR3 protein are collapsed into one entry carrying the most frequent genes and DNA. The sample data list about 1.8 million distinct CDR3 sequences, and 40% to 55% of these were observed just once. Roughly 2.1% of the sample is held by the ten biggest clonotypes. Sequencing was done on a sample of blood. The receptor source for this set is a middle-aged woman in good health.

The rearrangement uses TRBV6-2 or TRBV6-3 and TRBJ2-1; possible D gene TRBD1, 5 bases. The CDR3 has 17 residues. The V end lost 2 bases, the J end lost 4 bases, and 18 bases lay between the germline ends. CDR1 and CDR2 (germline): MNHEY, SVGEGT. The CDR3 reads CASSYRPLGRLYNEQFF. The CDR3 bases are TGTGCCAGCAGTTACAGACCCCTGGGGCGGCTTTACAATGAGCAGTTCTTC.

CDR3 DNA sequence: TGTGCCAGCAGTCTCCTCGGGACACTCAAAGCCTACGAGCAGTACTTC. Its protein product is CASSLLGTLKAYEQYF. V gene TRBV11-2 combines with J gene TRBJ2-7; weak D call: TRBD1 (6 bases). Trimming removed 6 bases at V and 2 bases at J, with 20 bases between. The CDR3 spans 16 residues. Germline V gene sequence: CDR1 SGHAT, CDR2 FQNNGV.

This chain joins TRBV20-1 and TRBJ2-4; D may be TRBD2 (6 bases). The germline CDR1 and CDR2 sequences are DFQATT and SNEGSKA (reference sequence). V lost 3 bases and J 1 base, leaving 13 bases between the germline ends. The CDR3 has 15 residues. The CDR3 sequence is CSASRTRGAKNIQYF. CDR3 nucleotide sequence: TGCAGTGCTAGCAGGACCCGGGGGGCCAAAAACATTCAGTACTTC.

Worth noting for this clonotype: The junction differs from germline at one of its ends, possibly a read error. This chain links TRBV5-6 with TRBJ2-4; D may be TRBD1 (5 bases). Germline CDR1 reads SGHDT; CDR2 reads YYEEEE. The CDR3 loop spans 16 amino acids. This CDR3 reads CVSSFLGPQGLNIQYF. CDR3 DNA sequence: TGTGTCAGCAGCTTCTTGGGGCCGCAGGGCCTAAACATTCAGTACTTC.

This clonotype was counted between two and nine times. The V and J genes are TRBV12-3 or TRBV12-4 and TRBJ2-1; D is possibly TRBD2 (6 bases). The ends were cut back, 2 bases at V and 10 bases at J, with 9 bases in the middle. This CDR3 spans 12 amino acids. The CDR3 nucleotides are TGTGCCAGCAGTTTAATCCTAGCGGAGCAGTTCTTC. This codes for CASSLILAEQFF.

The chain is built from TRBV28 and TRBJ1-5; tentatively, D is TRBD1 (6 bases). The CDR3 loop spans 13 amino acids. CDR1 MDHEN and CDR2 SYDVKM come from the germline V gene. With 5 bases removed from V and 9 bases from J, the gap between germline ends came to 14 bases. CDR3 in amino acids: CASSMGGAAPQHF. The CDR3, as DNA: TGTGCCAGCAGTATGGGGGGGGCAGCGCCCCAGCATTTT.

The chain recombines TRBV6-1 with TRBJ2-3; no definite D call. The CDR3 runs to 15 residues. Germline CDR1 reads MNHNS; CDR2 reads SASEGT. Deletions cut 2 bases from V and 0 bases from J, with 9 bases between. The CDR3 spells CASSETALSTDTQYF. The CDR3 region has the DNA TGTGCCAGCAGTGAAACTGCTCTTAGCACAGATACGCAGTATTTT.